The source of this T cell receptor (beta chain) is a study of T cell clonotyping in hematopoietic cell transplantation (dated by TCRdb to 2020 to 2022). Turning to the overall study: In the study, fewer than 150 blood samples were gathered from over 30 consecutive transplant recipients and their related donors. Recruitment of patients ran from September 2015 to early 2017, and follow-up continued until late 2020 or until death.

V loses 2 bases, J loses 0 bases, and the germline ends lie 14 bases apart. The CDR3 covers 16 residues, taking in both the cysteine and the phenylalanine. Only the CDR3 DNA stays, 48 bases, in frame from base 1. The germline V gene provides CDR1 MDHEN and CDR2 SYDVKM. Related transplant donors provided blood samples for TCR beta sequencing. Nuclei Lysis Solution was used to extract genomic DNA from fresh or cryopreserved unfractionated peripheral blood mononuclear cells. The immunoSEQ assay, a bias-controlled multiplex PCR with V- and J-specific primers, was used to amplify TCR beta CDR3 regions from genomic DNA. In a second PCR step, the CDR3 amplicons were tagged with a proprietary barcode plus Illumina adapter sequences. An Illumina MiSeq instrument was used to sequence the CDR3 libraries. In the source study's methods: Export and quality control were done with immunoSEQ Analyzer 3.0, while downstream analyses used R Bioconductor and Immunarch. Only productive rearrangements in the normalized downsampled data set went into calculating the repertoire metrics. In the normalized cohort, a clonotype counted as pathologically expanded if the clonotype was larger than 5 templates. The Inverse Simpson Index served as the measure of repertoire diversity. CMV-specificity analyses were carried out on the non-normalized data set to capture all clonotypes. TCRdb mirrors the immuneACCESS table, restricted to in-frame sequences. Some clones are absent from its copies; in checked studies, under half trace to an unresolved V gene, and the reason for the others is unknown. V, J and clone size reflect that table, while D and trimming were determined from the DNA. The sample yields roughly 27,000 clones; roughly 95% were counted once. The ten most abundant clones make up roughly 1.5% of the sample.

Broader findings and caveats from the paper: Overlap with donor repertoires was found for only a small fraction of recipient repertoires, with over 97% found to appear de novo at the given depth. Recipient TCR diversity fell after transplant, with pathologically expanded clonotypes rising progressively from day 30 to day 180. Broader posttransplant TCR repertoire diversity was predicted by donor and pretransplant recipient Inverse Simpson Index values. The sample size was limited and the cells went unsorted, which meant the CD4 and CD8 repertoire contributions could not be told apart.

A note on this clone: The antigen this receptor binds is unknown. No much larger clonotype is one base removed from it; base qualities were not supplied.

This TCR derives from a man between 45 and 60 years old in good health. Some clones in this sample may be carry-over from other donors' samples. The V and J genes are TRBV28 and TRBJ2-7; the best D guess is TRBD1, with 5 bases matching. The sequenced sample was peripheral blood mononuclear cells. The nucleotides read TGTGCCAGCAGTTTAATCTTAGGCCAGGGCTCCTACGAGCAGTACTTC. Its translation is CASSLILGQGSYEQYF.